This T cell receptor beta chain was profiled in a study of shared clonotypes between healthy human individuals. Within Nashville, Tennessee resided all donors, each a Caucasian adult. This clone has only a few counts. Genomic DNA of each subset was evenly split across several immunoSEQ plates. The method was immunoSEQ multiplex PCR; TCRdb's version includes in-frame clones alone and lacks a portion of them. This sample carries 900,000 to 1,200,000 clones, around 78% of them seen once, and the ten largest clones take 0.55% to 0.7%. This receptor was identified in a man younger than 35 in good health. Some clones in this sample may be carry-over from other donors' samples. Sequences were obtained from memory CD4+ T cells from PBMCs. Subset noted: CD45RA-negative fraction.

The CDR3 coding sequence is TGTGCCAGCAGGCCCGGACAGGGATCCTACGAGCAGTACTTC. Translation gives CASRPGQGSYEQYF. V gene TRBV11-2 combines with J gene TRBJ2-7; 8 nucleotides align to TRBD1. Germline values: CDR1 SGHAT, CDR2 FQNNGV. Trimming removed 6 bases from V and 1 base from J; junction bases left unmatched: 5. The length of the CDR3 is 14 residues. Full variable domain (missing parts from reference TRBV11-2 and TRBJ2-7): EAGVAQSPRYKIIEKRQSVAFWCNPISGHATLYWYQQILGQGPKLLIQFQNNGVVDDSQLPKDRFSAERLKGVDSTLKIQPAKLEDSAVYLCASRPGQGSYEQYFGPGTRLTVT.